Presented here are 8 T cell receptor beta chains from one specimen sequenced in a study of blood T cell repertoires in COVID-19. The table came from immunoSEQ multiplex PCR; TCRdb's copy has only in-frame clones and leaves some out. The data hold 200,000 to 250,000 clones, with around four fifths observed a single time. The material sequenced was peripheral blood. The receptors originated from a woman of 80 years or more with COVID-19, enrolled during active disease.

The V gene is TRBV7-8, the J gene TRBJ2-3; 8 bases fit TRBD2. The germline V gene encodes CDR1 SGHVS and CDR2 FQNEAQ. V lost 5 bases, J lost 0 bases, and 4 bases stayed unmatched. The CDR3 has 15 residues. CDR3 nucleotides: TGTGCCAGCAGCCCCCGGGGGGGAAGCACAGATACGCAGTATTTT. Translating it yields CASSPRGGSTDTQYF.

The chain carries TRBV3-1 (or the pseudogene TRBV3-2) and TRBJ1-3; D possibly corresponds to TRBD1 (6 bases). Germline CDR1 LGHDT, CDR2 YNNKEL (reference sequence). CDR3 length: 14 residues. V lost 0 bases and J 7 bases, leaving 10 bases between the germline ends. The CDR3 nucleotides read TGTGCCAGCAGCCAAGAGGACAGCTCGAACACCATATATTTT. Its protein product is CASSQEDSSNTIYF.

The genes are TRBV6-2 or TRBV6-3 and TRBJ2-1; D is perhaps TRBD1 (5 bases). In germline, CDR1 is MNHEY, CDR2 SVGEGT. V lost 6 bases to trimming and J lost 4 bases, with 16 bases between them. The CDR3 is 15 amino acids. The CDR3, as DNA: TGTGCCAGCAGCCCAATGGGGCTCGCTTACAATGAGCAGTTCTTC. This codes for CASSPMGLAYNEQFF.

The V and J genes are TRBV11-2 and TRBJ1-2; tentative D call: TRBD1 (5 bases). The CDR3 is 13 amino acids. The germline V and J ends were trimmed by 4 bases and 4 bases, with 10 bases remaining between them. In germline, CDR1 is SGHAT, CDR2 FQNNGV. The CDR3 nucleotides read TGTGCCAGCAGCTCGACAGCCTCCTATGGCTACACCTTC. This encodes CASSSTASYGYTF.

The chain links TRBV3-1 (or the pseudogene TRBV3-2) to TRBJ1-1; TRBD1 agrees at 8 bases. V lost 4 bases and J lost 5; bases outside the gene matches: 6. Per the germline V gene, CDR1 is LGHDT and CDR2 is YNNKEL (reference sequence). This CDR3 spans 14 amino acids. In DNA, the CDR3 is TGTGCCAGCAGCCGAGACAGGGGTGGGACTGAAGCTTTCTTT. Translation: CASSRDRGGTEAFF.

V gene TRBV24-1 combines with J gene TRBJ2-5; TRBD2 aligns across 7 bases. V gave up 4 bases and J gave up 5 bases; unmatched junction bases: 6. This CDR3 contains 14 residues. Germline loops: CDR1 KGHDR, CDR2 SFDVKD. In nucleotides, the CDR3 is TGTGCCACCAGTGACGTCGGGGGGAAGGAGACCCAGTACTTC. This encodes CATSDVGGKETQYF.

This clone appeared a few times. The V call is TRBV5-1, the J call TRBJ2-7; 9 bases are a match to TRBD1. From germline, CDR1 is SGHRS and CDR2 YFSETQ. Unmatched junction bases numbered 10, after V lost 4 bases and J lost 5 bases. The CDR3 runs to 15 residues. The CDR3 spells CASSTTGTGNHEQYF. In DNA form, the CDR3 reads TGCGCCAGCAGCACAACCGGGACAGGGAACCACGAGCAGTACTTC. The full variable domain, its missing parts supplied by reference TRBV5-1 and TRBJ2-7, is KAGVTQTPRYLIKTRGQQVTLSCSPISGHRSVSWYQQTPGQGLQFLFEYFSETQRNKGNFPGRFSGRQFSNSRSEMNVSTLELGDSALYLCASSTTGTGNHEQYFGPGTRLTVT.

This clone was picked up one time. V gene TRBV2 combines with J gene TRBJ1-5; D ambiguous. The CDR3 loop spans 12 amino acids. CDR1 is SNHLY and CDR2 is FYNNEI in the germline V gene. The V gene lost 3 bases and the J gene lost 5 bases, with 5 bases spanning the gap. The CDR3: CASSEQYQPQHF. In nucleotides, the CDR3 is TGTGCCAGCAGTGAGCAGTATCAGCCCCAGCATTTT.